These 10 T cell receptor beta chains came from one sample sequenced in a study of cytomegalovirus exposure and HLA in healthy donors. PCR amplification relied on 60 Vbeta primers (plus 13 Jbeta primers). Clones were sequenced by immunoSEQ multiplex PCR, and TCRdb holds only the in-frame ones, with some missing. The sample yields about 120,000 clones, about 80% seen once. Sequencing was done on a sample of PBMCs. Receptors originate from a female donor in good health and CMV-seropositive.

The table lists this clone with a count of one. J is TRBJ2-1 and V is TRBV6-5; TRBD2 aligns across 12 bases. Looked up from germline, CDR1 is MNHEY and CDR2 is SVGAGI. The J segment lost 6 bases and the V segment lost 5 bases, leaving 5 bases of the junction unmatched. The CDR3 contains 15 residues. For the CDR3, the DNA is TGTGCCAGCAGTCGACCGACTAGCGGGGGCAATGAGCAGTTCTTC. It yields the protein CASSRPTSGGNEQFF.

This clone showed up just once. The J gene is TRBJ1-6, the V gene TRBV21-1. TRBV21-1 is a listed pseudogene. This CDR3 comprises 15 residues. The CDR3 nucleotides read TGTGCCAGCAGCAAAAAGAGCTCCTATAATTCACCCCTCCACTTT. As protein: CASSKKSSYNSPLHF.

Points on this clone: Other nucleotide sequences in the sample specify the same CDR3. The V call is TRBV2, the J call TRBJ1-4; 7 positions match TRBD1. V was pared by 5 bases and J by 5 bases, with 5 bases of the junction left unmatched. Germline values: CDR1 SNHLY, CDR2 FYNNEI. CDR3 length: 14 residues. The CDR3 here is CASSLDRVNEKLFF. CDR3 coding DNA: TGTGCCAGCAGTCTCGACAGGGTAAATGAAAAACTGTTTTTT.

The V and J genes are TRBV10-2 and TRBJ1-2; 7 bases line up with TRBD1. CDR1 WSHSY and CDR2 SAAADI come from the germline V gene. The CDR3 extends over 16 amino acids. Losses at the gene ends were 7 bases for V and 7 bases for J; bases not matched to a gene: 18. The chain's CDR3 is CASNGRDSQYPSGYTF. The DNA for the CDR3 is TGCGCCAGCAATGGCAGGGACAGCCAGTACCCCTCTGGCTACACCTTC.

The chain combines TRBV6-4 with TRBJ1-2; D not resolved. Germline loops: CDR1 MRHNA, CDR2 SNTAGT. This CDR3 is built from 11 residues. Trimming took 6 bases from V and 6 from J, leaving 8 bases between them. The CDR3 protein is CASRDSNGYTF. CDR3 sequence (DNA): TGTGCCAGCAGAGATAGCAATGGCTACACCTTC.

This chain links TRBV9 with TRBJ2-1; 7 bases are a match to TRBD2. The ends lost 3 bases at V and 3 bases at J; junction bases unmatched: 6. Germline CDR1 is SGDLS and CDR2 is YYNGEE. The CDR3 has 15 amino acids. The CDR3 loop reads CASSGSLAGYNEQFF. The CDR3 DNA sequence: TGTGCCAGCAGCGGATCCTTAGCGGGCTACAATGAGCAGTTCTTC.

The CDR3 DNA reads TGTGCCAGCAGTTTACAGACCGGGACAGGGTACTATGGCTACACCTTC. The encoded protein is CASSLQTGTGYYGYTF. The chain uses TRBV6-4 and TRBJ1-2; 9 bases match TRBD1. Looked up from germline, CDR1 is MRHNA and CDR2 is SNTAGT. The CDR3 spans 16 residues. The V and J ends lost 5 bases and 3 bases, in that order; junction bases with no gene match: 10.

The CDR3 reads CASSVVSGPYNEQFF. The CDR3 DNA reads as TGTGCCAGCAGCGTAGTGAGCGGCCCCTACAATGAGCAGTTCTTC. V usage is TRBV9 and J usage is TRBJ2-1, with a tentative D call TRBD2 (5 bases). V gave up 0 bases and J gave up 2 bases, with 9 bases separating them. CDR1 is SGDLS and CDR2 is YYNGEE in the germline V gene. The length of the CDR3 is 15 residues.

This CDR3 reads CASSIGSRGTNQPQHF. CDR3 sequence (DNA): TGTGCCAGTAGTATAGGTAGCAGGGGTACTAATCAGCCCCAGCATTTT. The gene calls are TRBV19 and TRBJ1-5; a possible D gene is TRBD1 (6 bases). V was trimmed by 1 base and J by 4 bases, leaving 14 bases between them. CDR3 length equals 16 residues. The germline CDR1 and CDR2 sequences are LNHDA and SQIVND (reference sequence).

This clone was seen only once. The chain joins TRBV6-5 to TRBJ1-1; the D is unclear. The germline gives CDR1 MNHEY, CDR2 SVGAGI. Deletions cut 8 bases from V and 2 bases from J, with 12 bases between. This CDR3 spans 13 amino acids. CDR3 sequence (DNA): TGTGCCAGCGGTGCGGGTATAAACACTGAAGCTTTCTTT. This sequence encodes CASGAGINTEAFF.